This TCR beta chain is drawn from a study of T cells in Graves' hyperthyroidism and ophthalmopathy. Study-wide background: The blood sample was taken at first diagnosis, before treatment began. Study results and caveats: Among thyroid clonotypes expanded above 0.001, most also appeared in blood.

CDR1 MGHRA and CDR2 YSYEKL come from the germline V gene. Trimming stripped 1 base from V and 5 bases from J, with 21 bases between. The CDR3 is 17 residues long. This clonotype was picked up a small number of times. Its antigen is unidentified. It was RNA transcripts that yielded the amplified TCR beta CDR3 regions. The study used the HTBI primer set for a first-round RT-PCR of the TCR CDR3. In TCRdb, the multiplex PCR reads were re-called with MiXCR into one record per CDR3 protein. Among some 440,000 distinct CDR3 sequences listed, 15% to 19% were seen once. Out of approximately 10 ml of fresh peripheral blood came the PBMCs.

The specimen was blood. V usage is TRBV4-1 and J usage is TRBJ2-7, with D perhaps given as TRBD1 or TRBD2 (5 bases each). This clonotype originated in a woman between 18 and 29 years old with Graves' hyperthyroidism. CDR3 in amino acids: CASSQVYPGEWGNEQYF. In DNA, the CDR3 is TGCGCCAGCAGCCAAGTGTACCCCGGGGAGTGGGGCAACGAGCAGTACTTC.